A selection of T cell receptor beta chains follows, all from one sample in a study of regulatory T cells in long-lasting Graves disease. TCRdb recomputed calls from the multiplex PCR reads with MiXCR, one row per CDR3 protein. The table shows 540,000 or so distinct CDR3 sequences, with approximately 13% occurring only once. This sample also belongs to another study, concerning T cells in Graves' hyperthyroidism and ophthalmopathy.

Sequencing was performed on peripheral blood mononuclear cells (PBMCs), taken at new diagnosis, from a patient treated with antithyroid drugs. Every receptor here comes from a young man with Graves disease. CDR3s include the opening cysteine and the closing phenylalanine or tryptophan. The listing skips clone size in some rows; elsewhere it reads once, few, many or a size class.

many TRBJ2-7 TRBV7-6 CASSAAGVTYEQYF
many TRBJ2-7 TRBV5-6 CASSLLNEQYF
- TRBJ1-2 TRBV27 CASSFLGGGPANYGYTF
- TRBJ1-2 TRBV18 CASSPPAGTGSGGYTF
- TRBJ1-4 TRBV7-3 CASSSGDGKLFF
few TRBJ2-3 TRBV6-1 CASIQREGGEDTQYF
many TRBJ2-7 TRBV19 CASSGTGTGENEQYF
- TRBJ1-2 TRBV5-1 CASSSTGVGYTF
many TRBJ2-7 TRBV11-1 CASSLATSGSREQYF
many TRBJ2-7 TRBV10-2 CASSPRVAGNEQYF
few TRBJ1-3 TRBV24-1 CATSDLDRVNTIYF
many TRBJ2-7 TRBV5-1 CASSSTSGTTSYEQYF
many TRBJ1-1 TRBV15 CATSRGRALGWGEAFF
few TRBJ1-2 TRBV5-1 CASSLGQPRGSTNYGYTF
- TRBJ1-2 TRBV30 CAWSVGPAYGYTF
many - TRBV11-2 CASSLGTSGRLETQYF
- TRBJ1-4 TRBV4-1 CASSPSGTGSEKLFF
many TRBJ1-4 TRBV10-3 CAAAATSARDEKLFF
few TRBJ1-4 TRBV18 CASSESTEKLFF
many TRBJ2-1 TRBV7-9 CASSPGQGANPQFF
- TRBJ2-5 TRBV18 CASSPWEILAGVVETQYF
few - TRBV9 CASSGRTGVQETQYF
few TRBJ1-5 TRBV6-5 CASSSHGRQPQHF
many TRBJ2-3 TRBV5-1 CASSRDRGDTDTQYF
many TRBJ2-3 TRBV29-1 CSVDGLAGTTDTQYF
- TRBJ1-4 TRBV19 CASSPRTGVTNEKLSF
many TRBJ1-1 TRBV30 CAWSPLVNTEAFF
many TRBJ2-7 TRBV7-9 CATESGGGFYEQYF
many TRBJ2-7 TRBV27 CASSTTMTGPEQYF
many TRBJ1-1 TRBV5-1 CASSPRRYTEAFF
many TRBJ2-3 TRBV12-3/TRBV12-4 CASAPGGDTQYF
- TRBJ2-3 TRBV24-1 CATSDWAGTSTDTQYF
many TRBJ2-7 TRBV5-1 CASSLGLAGGDEQYF